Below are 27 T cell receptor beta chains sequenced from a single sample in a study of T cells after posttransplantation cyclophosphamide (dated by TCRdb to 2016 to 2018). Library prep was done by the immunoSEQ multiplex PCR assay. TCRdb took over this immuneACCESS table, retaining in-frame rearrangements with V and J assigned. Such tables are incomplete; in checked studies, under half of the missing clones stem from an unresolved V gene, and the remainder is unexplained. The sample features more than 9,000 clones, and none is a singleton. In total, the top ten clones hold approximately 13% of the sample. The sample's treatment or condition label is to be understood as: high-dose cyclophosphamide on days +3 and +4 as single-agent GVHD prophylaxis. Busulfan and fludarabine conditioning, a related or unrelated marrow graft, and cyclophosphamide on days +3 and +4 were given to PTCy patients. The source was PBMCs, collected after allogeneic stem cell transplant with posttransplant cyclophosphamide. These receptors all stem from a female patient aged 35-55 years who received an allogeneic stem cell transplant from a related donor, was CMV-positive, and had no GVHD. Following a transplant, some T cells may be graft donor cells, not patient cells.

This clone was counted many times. The chain's CDR3 is CASSRTGGAYEQYF. The CDR3 DNA is TGTGCCAGCAGCCGGACAGGGGGCGCCTACGAGCAGTACTTC. V and J are TRBV5-4 and TRBJ2-7; the match to TRBD1 covers 11 bases. CDR3 length equals 14 residues. V was clipped by 4 bases and J by 2 bases; unmatched bases: 2. The germline gives CDR1 SGHNT, CDR2 YYREEE (reference sequence).

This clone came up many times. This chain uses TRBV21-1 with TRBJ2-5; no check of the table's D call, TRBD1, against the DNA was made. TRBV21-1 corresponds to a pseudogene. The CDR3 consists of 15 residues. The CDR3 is CASSKGDRGLETQYF. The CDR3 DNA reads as TGTGCCAGCAGCAAAGGGGACAGGGGGTTAGAGACCCAGTACTTC.

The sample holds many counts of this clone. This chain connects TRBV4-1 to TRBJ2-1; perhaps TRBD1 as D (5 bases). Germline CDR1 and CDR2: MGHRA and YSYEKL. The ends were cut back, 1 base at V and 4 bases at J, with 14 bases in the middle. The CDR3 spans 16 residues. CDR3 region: CASSQGGLAGYNEQFF. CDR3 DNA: TGCGCCAGCAGCCAAGGGGGTCTGGCAGGGTACAATGAGCAGTTCTTC.

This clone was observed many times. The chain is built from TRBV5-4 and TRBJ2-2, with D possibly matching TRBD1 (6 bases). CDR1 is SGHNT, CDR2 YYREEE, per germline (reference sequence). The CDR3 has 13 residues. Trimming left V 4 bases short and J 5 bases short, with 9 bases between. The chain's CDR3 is CASSRTVTGELFF. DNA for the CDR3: TGTGCCAGCAGCCGGACAGTAACCGGGGAGCTGTTTTTT.

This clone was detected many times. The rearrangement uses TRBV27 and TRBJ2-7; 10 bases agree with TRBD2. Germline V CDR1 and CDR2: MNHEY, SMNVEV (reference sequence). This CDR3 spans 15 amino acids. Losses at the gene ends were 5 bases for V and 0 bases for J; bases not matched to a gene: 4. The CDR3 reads CASSPGLAVSYEQYF. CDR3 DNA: TGTGCCAGCAGTCCCGGACTAGCGGTCTCCTACGAGCAGTACTTC.

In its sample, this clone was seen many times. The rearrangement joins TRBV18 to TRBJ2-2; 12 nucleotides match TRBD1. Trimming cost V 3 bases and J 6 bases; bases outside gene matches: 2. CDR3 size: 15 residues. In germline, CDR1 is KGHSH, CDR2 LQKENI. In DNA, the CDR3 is TGTGCCAGCTCACCGGGACAGGGGGCCTCCGGGGAGCTGTTTTTT. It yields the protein CASSPGQGASGELFF.

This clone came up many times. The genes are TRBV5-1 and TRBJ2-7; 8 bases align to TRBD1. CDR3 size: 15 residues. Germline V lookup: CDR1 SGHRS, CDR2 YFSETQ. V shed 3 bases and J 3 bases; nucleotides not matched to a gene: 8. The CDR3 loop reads CASSSYKTGVYEQYF. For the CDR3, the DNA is TGCGCCAGCAGCTCATATAAGACAGGGGTCTACGAGCAGTACTTC.

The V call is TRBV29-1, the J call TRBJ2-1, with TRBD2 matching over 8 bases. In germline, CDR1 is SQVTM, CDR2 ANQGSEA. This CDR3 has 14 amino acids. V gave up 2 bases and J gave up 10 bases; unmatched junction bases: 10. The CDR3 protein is CSVEWSGRFSEQFF. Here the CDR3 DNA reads TGCAGCGTTGAATGGAGCGGGAGATTCAGCGAGCAGTTCTTC.

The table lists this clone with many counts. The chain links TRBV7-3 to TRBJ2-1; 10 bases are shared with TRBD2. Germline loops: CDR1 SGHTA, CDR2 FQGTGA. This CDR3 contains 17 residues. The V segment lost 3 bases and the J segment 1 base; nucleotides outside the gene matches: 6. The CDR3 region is CASSLNSGGVSYNEQFF. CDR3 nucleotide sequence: TGTGCCAGCAGCTTGAACAGCGGGGGGGTATCCTACAATGAGCAGTTCTTC.

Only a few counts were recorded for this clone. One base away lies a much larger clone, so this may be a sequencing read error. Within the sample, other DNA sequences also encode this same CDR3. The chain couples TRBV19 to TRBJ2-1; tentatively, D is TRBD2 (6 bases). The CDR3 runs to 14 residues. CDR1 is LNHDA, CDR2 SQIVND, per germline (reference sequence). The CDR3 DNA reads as TGTGCTAGTAGGGGACTCGGGGACCACAATGAGCAGTTCTTC. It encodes CASRGLGDHNEQFF.

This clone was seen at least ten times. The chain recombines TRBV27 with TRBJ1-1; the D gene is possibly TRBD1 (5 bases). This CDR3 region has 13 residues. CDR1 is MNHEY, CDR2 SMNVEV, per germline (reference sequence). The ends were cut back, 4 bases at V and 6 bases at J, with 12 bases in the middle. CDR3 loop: CASSWGTWSEAFF. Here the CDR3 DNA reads TGTGCCAGCAGTTGGGGGACTTGGTCTGAAGCTTTCTTT.

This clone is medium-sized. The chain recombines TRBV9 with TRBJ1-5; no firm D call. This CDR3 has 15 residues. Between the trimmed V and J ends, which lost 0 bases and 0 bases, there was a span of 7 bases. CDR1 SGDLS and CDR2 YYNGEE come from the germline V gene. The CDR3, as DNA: TGTGCCAGCAGCGTAGACCAGGCTAGCAATCAGCCCCAGCATTTT. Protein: CASSVDQASNQPQHF.

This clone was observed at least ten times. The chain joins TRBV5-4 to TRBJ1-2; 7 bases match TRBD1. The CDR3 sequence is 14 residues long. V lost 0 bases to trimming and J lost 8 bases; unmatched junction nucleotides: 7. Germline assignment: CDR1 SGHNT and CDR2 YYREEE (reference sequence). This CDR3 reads CASSLDDRVDGYTF. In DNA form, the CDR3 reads TGTGCCAGCAGCTTGGATGACAGGGTAGACGGCTACACCTTC.

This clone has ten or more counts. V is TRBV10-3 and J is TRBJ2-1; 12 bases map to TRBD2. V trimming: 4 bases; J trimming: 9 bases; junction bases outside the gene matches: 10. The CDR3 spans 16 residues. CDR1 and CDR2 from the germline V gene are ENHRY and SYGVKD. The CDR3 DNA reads TGTGCCATCAGTGGGTCGACTAGCGGGAGATCGGGTGAGCAGTTCTTC. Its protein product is CAISGSTSGRSGEQFF.

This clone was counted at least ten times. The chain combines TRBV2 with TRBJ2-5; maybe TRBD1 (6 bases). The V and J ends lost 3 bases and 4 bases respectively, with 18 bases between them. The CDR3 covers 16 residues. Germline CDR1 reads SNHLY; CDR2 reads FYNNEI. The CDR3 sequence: CASSDTPQGRGETQYF. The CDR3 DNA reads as TGTGCCAGCAGTGATACTCCACAGGGAAGGGGAGAGACCCAGTACTTC.

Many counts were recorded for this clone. The CDR3 is CASSDGDPGSLNEQFF. The CDR3 coding sequence is TGTGCCAGCAGCGACGGAGACCCGGGGAGTTTAAATGAGCAGTTCTTC. The gene calls are TRBV7-3 and TRBJ2-1; tentatively, D is TRBD2 (5 bases). Trimming shortened V by 5 bases and J by 7 bases, and 21 bases separated the two germline ends. Germline CDR1 is SGHTA and CDR2 is FQGTGA. The length of the CDR3 is 16 residues.

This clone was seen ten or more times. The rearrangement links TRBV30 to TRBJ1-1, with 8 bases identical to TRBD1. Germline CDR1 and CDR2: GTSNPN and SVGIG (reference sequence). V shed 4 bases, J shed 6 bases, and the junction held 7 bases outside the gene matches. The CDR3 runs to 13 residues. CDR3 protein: CAWTGGAAPEAFF. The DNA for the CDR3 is TGTGCCTGGACAGGGGGCGCCGCTCCTGAAGCTTTCTTT. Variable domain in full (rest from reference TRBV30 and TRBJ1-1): SQTIHQWPATLVQPVGSPLSLECTVEGTSNPNLYWYRQAAGRGLQLLFYSVGIGQISSEVPQNLSASRPQDRQFILSSKKLLLSDSGFYLCAWTGGAAPEAFFGQGTRLTVV.

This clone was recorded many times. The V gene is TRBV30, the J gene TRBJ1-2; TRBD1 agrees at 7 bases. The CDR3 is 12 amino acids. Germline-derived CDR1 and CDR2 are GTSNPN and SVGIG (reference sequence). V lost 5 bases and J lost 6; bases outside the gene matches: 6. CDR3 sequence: CAWENRGHGYTF. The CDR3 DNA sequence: TGTGCCTGGGAAAACAGGGGACATGGCTACACCTTC.

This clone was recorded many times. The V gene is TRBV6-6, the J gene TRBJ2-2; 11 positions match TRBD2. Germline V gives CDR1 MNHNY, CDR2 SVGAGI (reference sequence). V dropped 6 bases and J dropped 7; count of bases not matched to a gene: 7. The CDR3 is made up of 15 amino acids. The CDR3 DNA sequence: TGTGCCAGCAGCCCTAGCGGGGGGAATATCGGGGAGCTGTTTTTT. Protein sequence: CASSPSGGNIGELFF.

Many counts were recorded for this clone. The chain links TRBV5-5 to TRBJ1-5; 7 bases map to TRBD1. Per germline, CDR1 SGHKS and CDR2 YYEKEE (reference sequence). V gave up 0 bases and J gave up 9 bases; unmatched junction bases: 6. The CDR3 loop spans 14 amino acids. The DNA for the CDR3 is TGTGCCAGCAGCTTGGAGGGGGCCAAGAGGCCCCAGCATTTT. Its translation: CASSLEGAKRPQHF.

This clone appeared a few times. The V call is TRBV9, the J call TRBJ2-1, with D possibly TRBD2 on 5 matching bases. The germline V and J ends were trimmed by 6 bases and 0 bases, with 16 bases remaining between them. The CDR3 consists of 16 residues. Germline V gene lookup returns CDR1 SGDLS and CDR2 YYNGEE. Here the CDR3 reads CASNRPNGNSYNEQFF. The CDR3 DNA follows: TGTGCCAGCAATCGCCCGAACGGGAACTCCTACAATGAGCAGTTCTTC. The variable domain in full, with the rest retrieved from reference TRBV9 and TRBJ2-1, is DSGVTQTPKHLITATGQRVTLRCSPRSGDLSVYWYQQSLDQGLQFLIQYYNGEERAKGNILERFSAQQFPDLHSELNLSSLELGDSALYFCASNRPNGNSYNEQFFGPGTRLTVL.

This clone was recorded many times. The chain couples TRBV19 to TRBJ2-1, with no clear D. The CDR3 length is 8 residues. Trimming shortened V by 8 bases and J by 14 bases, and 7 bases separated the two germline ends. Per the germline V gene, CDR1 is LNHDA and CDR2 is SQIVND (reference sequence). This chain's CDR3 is CASAGEFF. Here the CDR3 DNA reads TGTGCCAGTGCCGGTGAGTTCTTC.

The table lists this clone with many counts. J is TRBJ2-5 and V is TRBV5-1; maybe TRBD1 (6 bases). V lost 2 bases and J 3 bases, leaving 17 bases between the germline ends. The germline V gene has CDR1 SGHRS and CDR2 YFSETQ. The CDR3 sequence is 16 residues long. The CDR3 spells CASSLRFGQTEETQYF. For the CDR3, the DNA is TGCGCCAGCAGCTTACGCTTCGGACAGACGGAAGAGACCCAGTACTTC.

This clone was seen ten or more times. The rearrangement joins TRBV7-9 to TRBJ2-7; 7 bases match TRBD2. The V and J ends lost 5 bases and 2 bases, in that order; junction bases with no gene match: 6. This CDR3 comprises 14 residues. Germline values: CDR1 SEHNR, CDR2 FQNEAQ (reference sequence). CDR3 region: CASSKGLRTYEQYF. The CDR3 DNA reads TGTGCCAGCAGCAAGGGACTACGTACCTACGAGCAGTACTTC.

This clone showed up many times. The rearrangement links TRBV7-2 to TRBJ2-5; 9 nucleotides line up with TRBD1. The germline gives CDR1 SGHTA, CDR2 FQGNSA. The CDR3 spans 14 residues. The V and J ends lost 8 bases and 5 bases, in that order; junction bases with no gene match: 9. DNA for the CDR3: TGTGCCAGCTGCAACAGGGGGCCGTGGGAGACCCAGTACTTC. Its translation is CASCNRGPWETQYF.

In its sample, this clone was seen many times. CDR3: CASSQGTALAKNIQYF. The CDR3 nucleotides are TGTGCCAGCAGCCAAGGTACAGCACTAGCCAAAAACATTCAGTACTTC. This sequence joins TRBV14 and TRBJ2-4; D remains ambiguous. The CDR3 runs 16 residues. In germline, CDR1 is SGHDN, CDR2 FVKESK. V was cut by 1 base and J by 0 bases, with 10 bases left in between.

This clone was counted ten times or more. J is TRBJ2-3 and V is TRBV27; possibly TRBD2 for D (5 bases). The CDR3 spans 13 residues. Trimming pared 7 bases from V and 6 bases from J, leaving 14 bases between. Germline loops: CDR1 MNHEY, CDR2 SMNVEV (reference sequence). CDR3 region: CASKGAARDTQYF. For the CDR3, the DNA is TGTGCCAGCAAGGGAGCCGCGCGGGATACGCAGTATTTT.